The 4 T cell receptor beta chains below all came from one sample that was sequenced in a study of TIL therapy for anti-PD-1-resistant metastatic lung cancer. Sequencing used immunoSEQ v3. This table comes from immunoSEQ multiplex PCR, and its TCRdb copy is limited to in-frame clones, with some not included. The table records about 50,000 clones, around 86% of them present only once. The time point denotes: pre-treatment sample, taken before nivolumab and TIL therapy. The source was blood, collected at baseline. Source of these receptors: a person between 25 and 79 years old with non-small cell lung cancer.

This CDR3 reads CASSTGGRPALTNSPLHF. The CDR3 DNA follows: TGTGCCAGCAGTACGGGGGGAAGGCCCGCCCTAACTAATTCACCCCTCCACTTT. The chain joins TRBV28 to TRBJ1-6, with D possibly matching TRBD1 (5 bases). Germline loops: CDR1 MDHEN, CDR2 SYDVKM. The CDR3 is 18 residues long. V lost 5 bases to trimming and J lost 6 bases, with 23 bases between them.

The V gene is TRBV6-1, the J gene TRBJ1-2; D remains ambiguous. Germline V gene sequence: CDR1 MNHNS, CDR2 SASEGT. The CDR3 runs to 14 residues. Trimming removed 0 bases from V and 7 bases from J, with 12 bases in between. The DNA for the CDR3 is TGTGCCAGCAGTGAAGCGCCGGTTTCAATTGGCTACACCTTC. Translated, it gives CASSEAPVSIGYTF.

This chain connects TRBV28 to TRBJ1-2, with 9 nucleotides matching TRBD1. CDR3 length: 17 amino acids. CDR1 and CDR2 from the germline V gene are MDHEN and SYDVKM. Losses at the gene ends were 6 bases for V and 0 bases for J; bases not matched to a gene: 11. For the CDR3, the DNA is TGTGCCAGCAGACGCACCGGGACAGGGAAAGCTAACTATGGCTACACCTTC. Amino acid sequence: CASRRTGTGKANYGYTF.

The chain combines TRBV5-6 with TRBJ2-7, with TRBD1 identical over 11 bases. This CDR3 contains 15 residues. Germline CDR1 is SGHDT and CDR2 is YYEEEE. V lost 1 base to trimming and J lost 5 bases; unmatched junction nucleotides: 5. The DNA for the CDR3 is TGTGCCAGCAGCTTGTCACTGGGACAGGGGGACGAGCAGTACTTC. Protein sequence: CASSLSLGQGDEQYF.